The 15 T cell receptor beta chains below were found in one sample sequenced in a study of OX40 agonist ivuxolimab in advanced cancers. TCRdb keeps only in-frame clones here, not all; method: immunoSEQ multiplex PCR. The sample has tens of thousands of clones, 75% to 95% seen once. Sequencing used CD4+ or CD8+ T cells sorted from blood, obtained in a trial of the OX40 agonist ivuxolimab. Receptor source: an adult with an advanced solid tumor such as melanoma, head and neck, liver or kidney cancer.

This clone was observed once. J is TRBJ1-2 and V is TRBV10-1; D may be TRBD1 (6 bases). Germline lookup yields CDR1 WNHNN and CDR2 SYGVQD (reference sequence). Trimming left V 2 bases short and J 8 bases short, with 12 bases between. The CDR3 is 13 residues long. CDR3 nucleotide sequence: TGCGCCAGCAGTGAGAGGGGGAGTAAAGGCTACACCTTC. This gives the protein CASSERGSKGYTF.

The chain employs TRBV19 and TRBJ2-3; no definite D call. V dropped 2 bases and J dropped 5 bases, with 8 bases sitting between them. The germline CDR1 and CDR2 sequences are LNHDA and SQIVND (reference sequence). The CDR3 has 13 residues. CDR3 in amino acids: CASSIMVRDTQYF. Here the CDR3 DNA reads TGTGCCAGTAGTATAATGGTCAGAGATACGCAGTATTTT.

The chain uses TRBV4-2 and TRBJ2-7, with TRBD2 matching over 8 bases. This CDR3 is built from 15 residues. V was clipped by 5 bases and J by 1 base; unmatched bases: 7. The germline gives CDR1 LGHNA, CDR2 YNFKEQ. The CDR3 protein is CASSSGLVVSYEQYF. CDR3 in DNA: TGTGCCAGCAGCTCGGGACTAGTGGTTTCCTACGAGCAGTACTTC.

Worth noting for this clone: This sample includes further DNA sequences coding for the same CDR3. The chain employs TRBV19 and TRBJ2-5; D is unclear. Per the germline V gene, CDR1 is LNHDA and CDR2 is SQIVND (reference sequence). The V and J ends lost 1 base and 4 bases respectively, with 10 bases between them. This CDR3 region has 14 residues. The CDR3 protein is CASSIGGVGETQYF. CDR3 coding DNA: TGTGCCAGTAGTATAGGTGGGGTAGGAGAGACCCAGTACTTC.

J is TRBJ2-2 and V is TRBV5-4; D remains unclear. Trimming pared 2 bases from V and 0 bases from J, leaving 8 bases between. Germline V lookup: CDR1 SGHNT, CDR2 YYREEE (reference sequence). The length of the CDR3 is 15 residues. The CDR3 loop reads CASSLLLTNTGELFF. The CDR3 DNA sequence: TGTGCCAGCAGCTTATTATTAACGAACACCGGGGAGCTGTTTTTT.

CDR3 bases: TGTGCCAGCAGTGCATCAGGAATCCGTCAGCCCCAGCATTTT. Its protein product is CASSASGIRQPQHF. The chain uses TRBV6-1 and TRBJ1-5; D not certain. Trimming removed 4 bases from V and 6 bases from J, with 13 bases in between. CDR3 size: 14 residues. CDR1 and CDR2 (germline): MNHNS, SASEGT.

The chain recombines TRBV5-1 with TRBJ2-7, with TRBD2 matching over 13 bases. V lost 0 bases to trimming and J lost 6 bases; unmatched junction nucleotides: 9. The germline CDR1 and CDR2 sequences are SGHRS and YFSETQ. There are 17 residues in the CDR3. CDR3 DNA: TGCGCCAGCAGCTTGGCGACAACTAGCGGGGGGGATAGCGAGCAGTACTTC. It translates to CASSLATTSGGDSEQYF.

The chain carries TRBV10-2 and TRBJ2-7; D tentatively reads TRBD1 or TRBD2 (6 bases each). The length of the CDR3 is 13 residues. Germline values: CDR1 WSHSY, CDR2 SAAADI. The V end lost 5 bases, the J end lost 9 bases, and 17 bases lay between the germline ends. This CDR3 reads CASSQEPRGRQYF. As DNA, the CDR3 is TGCGCCAGCAGTCAGGAGCCTCGGGGGCGGCAGTACTTC.

The rearrangement uses TRBV5-6 and TRBJ2-7; 12 bases agree with TRBD2. Germline values: CDR1 SGHDT, CDR2 YYEEEE. V shed 5 bases, J shed 3 bases, and the junction held 6 bases outside the gene matches. The CDR3 is 15 residues long. CDR3: CASRPRTSGNYEQYF. As DNA, the CDR3 is TGTGCCAGCAGACCTAGGACTAGCGGGAACTACGAGCAGTACTTC. The complete variable domain, with remaining parts taken from reference TRBV5-6 and TRBJ2-7, reads DAGVTQSPTHLIKTRGQQVTLRCSPKSGHDTVSWYQQALGQGPQFIFQYYEEEERQRGNFPDRFSGHQFPNYSSELNVNALLLGDSALYLCASRPRTSGNYEQYFGPGTRLTVT.

This chain uses TRBV5-1 with TRBJ2-5; 7 nucleotides agree with TRBD1. The last part of the DNA fits TRBJ2-7 better; the J call may be wrong. CDR1 and CDR2 (germline): SGHRS, YFSETQ. The CDR3 contains 15 residues. The CDR3 nucleotides read TGCGCCAGCAGCTTGGACGGGACAGTCCCCTACGAGCAGTACTTC. Its protein product is CASSLDGTVPYEQYF.

J is TRBJ1-1 and V is TRBV15; TRBD1 might be the D (6 bases). Trimming pared 3 bases from V and 0 bases from J, leaving 8 bases between. CDR1 is LNHNV, CDR2 YYDKDF, per germline (reference sequence). The CDR3 contains 14 residues. Here the CDR3 reads CATSRDRLNTEAFF. The CDR3 nucleotides are TGTGCCACCAGCAGGGACAGACTGAACACTGAAGCTTTCTTT.

This clone was found once. At one of its ends the junction is not consistent with the germline gene, which may arise from a read error. The chain joins TRBV7-9 to TRBJ2-7; 9 nucleotides align to TRBD1. Per germline, CDR1 SEHNR and CDR2 FQNEAQ (reference sequence). This CDR3 region has 15 residues. The CDR3 DNA follows: TGTGCCAGCAGCTTAGAGGGACAGGGCCCCTACGTGCAGTACTTC. This codes for CASSLEGQGPYVQYF. Combining the CDR3 with reference TRBV7-9 and TRBJ2-7 gives the whole variable domain DTGVSQNPRHKITKRGQNVTFRCDPISEHNRLYWYRQTLGQGPEFLTYFQNEAQLEKSRLLSDRFSAERPKGSFSTLEIQRTEQGDSAMYLCASSLEGQGPYVQYFGPGTRLTVT.

The chain recombines TRBV4-1 with TRBJ2-1; D remains ambiguous. Between the trimmed V and J ends, which lost 2 bases and 5 bases, there was a span of 10 bases. This CDR3 has 14 amino acids. Germline V lookup: CDR1 MGHRA, CDR2 YSYEKL. The CDR3 loop reads CASSQLLVDNEQFF. CDR3 DNA sequence: TGCGCCAGCAGCCAACTGCTAGTCGACAATGAGCAGTTCTTC.

V usage is TRBV11-3 and J usage is TRBJ2-5; 11 positions agree with TRBD2. The CDR3 extends over 15 amino acids. V was clipped by 6 bases and J by 3 bases; unmatched bases: 6. CDR1 and CDR2 from the germline V gene are SGHNT and YENEEA. Here the CDR3 DNA reads TGTGCCAGCAGATTAACGACTAGCGGGAAAGAGACCCAGTACTTC. Amino acid sequence: CASRLTTSGKETQYF. Full variable domain (rest looked up from reference TRBV11-3 and TRBJ2-5): EAGVVQSPRYKIIEKKQPVAFWCNPISGHNTLYWYLQNLGQGPELLIRYENEEAVDDSQLPKDRFSAERLKGVDSTLKIQPAELGDSAVYLCASRLTTSGKETQYFGPGTRLLVL.

V usage is TRBV6-5 and J usage is TRBJ2-7; 10 nucleotides align to TRBD1. The CDR3 contains 13 residues. The germline CDR1 and CDR2 sequences are MNHEY and SVGAGI. The J segment lost 4 bases and the V segment lost 4 bases, leaving 1 base of the junction unmatched. CDR3 loop: CASSLDRGYEQYF. The DNA of the CDR3 is TGTGCCAGCAGTTTGGACAGGGGGTACGAGCAGTACTTC.